This entry lists 18 T cell receptor beta chains sequenced from one sample in a study of OX40 agonist ivuxolimab in advanced cancers. Profiled with immunoSEQ multiplex PCR; TCRdb holds only in-frame clones, not every one. The sample lists about 77,000 clones; just under 90% were seen once. Sample: CD4+ or CD8+ T cells sorted from blood, taken in a trial of the OX40 agonist ivuxolimab. Source of these receptors: an adult with an advanced solid tumor such as melanoma, head and neck, liver or kidney cancer.

The V call is TRBV28, the J call TRBJ2-4, with D possibly matching TRBD2 (5 bases). Trimming pared 5 bases from V and 1 base from J, leaving 18 bases between. The CDR3 is 17 amino acids. Germline CDR1 and CDR2: MDHEN and SYDVKM. The CDR3 sequence: CASSGHGEPEAKNIQYF. CDR3 sequence (DNA): TGTGCCAGCAGTGGGCATGGGGAGCCCGAGGCCAAAAACATTCAGTACTTC.

The J gene is TRBJ1-4, the V gene TRBV15, with a possible D match to TRBD1 (5 bases). The CDR3 is 15 amino acids. The germline V gene has CDR1 LNHNV and CDR2 YYDKDF (reference sequence). The V end lost 1 base, the J end lost 6 bases, and 12 bases lay between the germline ends. CDR3: CATSRGPGRYEKLFF. In DNA form, the CDR3 reads TGTGCCACCAGCAGAGGGCCAGGGCGTTATGAAAAACTGTTTTTT.

V and J are TRBV2 and TRBJ2-7; D not certain. This CDR3 is built from 11 residues. The V end was cut by 4 bases, the J end by 7 bases, with 8 bases between. Germline lookup yields CDR1 SNHLY and CDR2 FYNNEI. The CDR3 region is CASSVAAEQYF. The CDR3 nucleotides are TGTGCCAGCAGTGTGGCCGCGGAGCAGTACTTC.

The chain employs TRBV5-8 and TRBJ1-5; D remains ambiguous. V was pared by 0 bases and J by 7 bases, with 14 bases between. The CDR3 runs 15 residues. The germline CDR1 and CDR2 sequences are SGHTS and YDEGEE. The CDR3 DNA reads TGTGCCAGCAGCTTGGCCGTGGATCTAGACCAGCCCCAGCATTTT. It codes for CASSLAVDLDQPQHF.

This rearrangement joins TRBV7-2 to TRBJ2-2; no reliable D call. Looked up from germline, CDR1 is SGHTA and CDR2 is FQGNSA. CDR3 size: 15 residues. The V and J ends lost 3 bases and 1 base respectively, with 9 bases between them. The CDR3 coding sequence is TGTGCCAGCAGCTTCTACGGCGTGAACACCGGGGAGCTGTTTTTT. It codes for CASSFYGVNTGELFF.

In its sample, this clone was seen once. The chain employs TRBV15 and TRBJ2-3; D not resolved. CDR1 is LNHNV and CDR2 is YYDKDF in the germline V gene (reference sequence). The CDR3 spans 13 residues. With 2 bases removed from V and 5 bases from J, the gap between germline ends came to 8 bases. DNA for the CDR3: TGTGCCACCAGCAGATCTAGTCAAGATACGCAGTATTTT. It is translated as CATSRSSQDTQYF.

CDR3 sequence reads: CSARDLKKLFF. CDR3 nucleotides: TGCAGTGCTAGAGATCTCAAAAAACTGTTTTTT. The genes are TRBV20-1 and TRBJ1-4; D gene ambiguous. Trimming removed 0 bases from V and 9 bases from J, with 5 bases in between. Germline V lookup: CDR1 DFQATT, CDR2 SNEGSKA (reference sequence). The CDR3 extends over 11 amino acids.

The J gene is TRBJ2-2, the V gene TRBV19; D is uncertain. In germline, CDR1 is LNHDA, CDR2 SQIVND (reference sequence). V was cut by 7 bases and J by 5 bases, with 14 bases left in between. This CDR3 is 14 amino acids long. CDR3 nucleotides: TGTGCCAGTACCCCCCCGGAGTTAACCGGGGAGCTGTTTTTT. As protein: CASTPPELTGELFF.

This rearrangement joins TRBV5-1 to TRBJ1-2; weak D call: TRBD1 (5 bases). V shed 0 bases and J shed 4 bases, with 10 bases lying between them. The CDR3 runs 14 residues. Per the germline V gene, CDR1 is SGHRS and CDR2 is YFSETQ. The CDR3 nucleotides are TGCGCCAGCAGCTTGGATCGGGGGTCCTATGGCTACACCTTC. Translating gives CASSLDRGSYGYTF.

The rearrangement links TRBV7-2 to TRBJ2-7, with 7 bases aligning to TRBD2. This CDR3 region has 13 residues. The V and J ends lost 1 base and 7 bases, in that order; junction bases with no gene match: 4. CDR1 is SGHTA and CDR2 is FQGNSA in the germline V gene. CDR3 loop: CASSLVGGYEQYF. The DNA for the CDR3 is TGTGCCAGCAGCTTAGTGGGAGGGTATGAGCAGTACTTC.

This clone was seen a single time. V is TRBV15 and J is TRBJ1-3; D is unclear. CDR1 is LNHNV and CDR2 is YYDKDF in the germline V gene (reference sequence). This CDR3 contains 15 residues. The germline V and J ends were trimmed by 0 bases and 0 bases, with 6 bases remaining between them. CDR3 in DNA: TGTGCCACCAGCAGAGATCGGGCCTCTGGAAACACCATATATTTT. Encoded protein: CATSRDRASGNTIYF.

The V call is TRBV19, the J call TRBJ2-1; 14 bases are a match to TRBD2. This CDR3 has 15 amino acids. CDR1 LNHDA and CDR2 SQIVND come from the germline V gene (reference sequence). V was pared by 4 bases and J by 8 bases, with 4 bases of the junction left unmatched. The CDR3 bases are TGTGCCAGTAGTACCCGACTAGCGGGAGGGTATGAGCAGTTCTTC. Translation: CASSTRLAGGYEQFF. The full variable domain, rest sourced from reference TRBV19 and TRBJ2-1, is DGGITQSPKYLFRKEGQNVTLSCEQNLNHDAMYWYRQDPGQGLRLIYYSQIVNDFQKGDIAEGYSVSREKKESFPLTVTSAQKNPTAFYLCASSTRLAGGYEQFFGPGTRLTVL.

V usage is TRBV15 and J usage is TRBJ2-3, with D possibly being TRBD2 (6 bases). V was shortened by 0 bases and J by 3 bases, with 7 bases between the two germline ends. The CDR3 is made up of 14 amino acids. Germline V gene sequence: CDR1 LNHNV, CDR2 YYDKDF (reference sequence). The CDR3 is CATSRDGRTDTQYF. CDR3 coding DNA: TGTGCCACCAGCAGAGACGGGAGAACAGATACGCAGTATTTT.

This clone was detected many times. This chain connects TRBV29-1 to TRBJ1-2; no clear D gene. The CDR3 covers 13 residues. Germline V gene data show CDR1 as SQVTM and CDR2 as ANQGSEA. V gave up 6 bases and J gave up 3 bases, with 14 bases separating them. In DNA form, the CDR3 reads TGCAGCGTCCCCGAGGGCCAGTACTATGGCTACACCTTC. Protein sequence: CSVPEGQYYGYTF.

A word on this clone: The sample contains more than one DNA sequence encoding this CDR3. This rearrangement joins TRBV2 to TRBJ1-5; D uncertain. The germline V gene encodes CDR1 SNHLY and CDR2 FYNNEI. The CDR3 is 12 amino acids. Between the trimmed V and J ends, which lost 6 bases and 1 base, there was a span of 4 bases. The CDR3 sequence is CASRDSNQPQHF. DNA of the CDR3: TGTGCCAGCAGGGACAGCAATCAGCCCCAGCATTTT.

The chain carries TRBV5-4 and TRBJ1-4; D is unclear. CDR1 SGHNT and CDR2 YYREEE come from the germline V gene (reference sequence). This CDR3 is 14 amino acids long. Trimming stripped 1 base from V and 7 bases from J, with 11 bases between. In nucleotides, the CDR3 is TGTGCCAGCAGCTTGAAAACGCAAGCTGAAAAACTGTTTTTT. It encodes CASSLKTQAEKLFF.

The chain uses TRBV7-2 and TRBJ2-5, with 9 bases fitting TRBD1. V lost 5 bases to trimming and J lost 7 bases; unmatched junction nucleotides: 8. Per germline, CDR1 SGHTA and CDR2 FQGNSA. This CDR3 region has 14 residues. This chain's CDR3 is CASSGHRGLGTQYF. CDR3 sequence (DNA): TGTGCCAGCAGCGGTCACAGGGGGCTCGGGACCCAGTACTTC.

This chain uses TRBV27 with TRBJ2-7, with D maybe TRBD2 (7 bases). Germline CDR1 MNHEY, CDR2 SMNVEV (reference sequence). Trimming took 3 bases from V and 4 from J, leaving 13 bases between them. CDR3 length equals 14 residues. CDR3 DNA sequence: TGTGCCAGCAGTTTCGGGGGGCGCCGGTACGAGCAGTACTTC. This encodes CASSFGGRRYEQYF.